The source of this T cell receptor (beta chain) is a study of long-term antiretroviral therapy in people with HIV. Version v3.0 of the immunoSEQ assay was performed at survey level. Data came from immunoSEQ multiplex PCR; TCRdb stores just in-frame clones and leaves some out. The profile shows about 14,000 clones, around four fifths of them singletons. The CDR3 has 12 residues. Trimming left V 1 base short and J 5 bases short, with 8 bases between. Germline V gene data show CDR1 as GTSNPN and CDR2 as SVGIG (reference sequence). The source of this sequence is a man between 35 and 55 years old with HIV. This chain uses TRBV30 with TRBJ1-1; D gene uncertain. Here the sequenced sample was unsorted PBMCs, taken 1.3 years before starting antiretroviral therapy. The CDR3: CAWSASGTEAFF. CDR3 nucleotide sequence: TGTGCCTGGAGTGCCTCGGGAACTGAAGCTTTCTTT.